Given below is one T cell receptor beta chain in context. Its recognized antigen is unknown. The germline V gene specifies MRHNA as CDR1 and SNTAGT as CDR2. V lost 3 bases and J lost 6 bases; the stretch between them is 5 bases long. The CDR3 measures 12 amino acids from cysteine to phenylalanine. Just the 36-base CDR3 DNA is kept, in frame starting at base 1. These data come from a study of control samples from healthy donors and cancer patients (dated by TCRdb to the early 2020s). Library generation was performed with the immunoSEQ multiplex PCR assay. TCRdb retrieved this table from immuneACCESS and kept in-frame rearrangements only. Not all clones are present; in checked studies, unresolved V genes account for under half, and no reason is known for the remainder. The sample table includes 150,000 to 200,000 clones. Under 2.5% of the sample is taken by the ten largest.

The rearrangement combines TRBV6-4 with TRBJ2-2; TRBD1 is perhaps the D gene, given 5 matching bases. Material for sequencing was blood. The TCR originated in a woman aged 30 to 39 in good health. The DNA sequence reads TGTGCCAGCAGTGAAGGGGCCGGGGAGCTGTTTTTT. Translated, this gives CASSEGAGELFF.